Included here is one T cell receptor (beta chain) sequence, with context. This sample was taken from a study of cytomegalovirus exposure and HLA in healthy donors. Sequenced by immunoSEQ multiplex PCR; TCRdb stores in-frame clones only, minus some. The sample contains around 73,000 clones, around 90% of which appear only once. This CDR3 comprises 17 residues. Germline V lookup: CDR1 SEHNR, CDR2 FQNEAQ (reference sequence). J gave up 5 bases and V 6 bases, and 11 bases lay outside the gene matches. Specimen: PBMCs. This sequence joins TRBV7-9 and TRBJ2-5; the match to TRBD2 covers 14 bases. The receptor comes from a young woman in good health and CMV-seropositive. CDR3 amino acids: CASSPPGTSGRGETQYF. CDR3 DNA: TGTGCCAGCAGTCCACCCGGGACTAGCGGGAGAGGCGAGACCCAGTACTTC.